A single sample gave rise to the 30 T cell receptor beta chains below, sequenced in a study of T cells in Graves' hyperthyroidism and ophthalmopathy. From RNA transcripts, TCR beta CDR3 regions were amplified. When the TCR CDR3 underwent first-round RT-PCR, the HTBI primer set was used. TCRdb fed the multiplex PCR reads into MiXCR, producing one record per CDR3 protein. The sample holds around 200,000 distinct CDR3 sequences, about 17% seen once. What was sequenced was blood. All receptors come from a woman between 50 and 59 years old with Graves' hyperthyroidism.

This clonotype was observed many times. The CDR3 DNA follows: TGTGCCATCAGTCGAGATGCGAACACTGAAGCTTTCTTT. Amino acid sequence: CAISRDANTEAFF. This sequence joins TRBV10-3 and TRBJ1-1; D gene unclear. Germline V gene sequence: CDR1 ENHRY, CDR2 SYGVKD. V lost 5 bases, J lost 1 base, and 8 bases lay in between. This CDR3 is 13 amino acids long.

This clonotype was counted at least ten times. The genes are TRBV6-6 and TRBJ2-2; 13 nucleotides agree with TRBD2. Unmatched junction bases numbered 11, after V lost 0 bases and J lost 4 bases. The V gene's germline CDR1 is MNHNY and CDR2 SVGAGI (reference sequence). The CDR3 has 20 residues. The CDR3 reads CASSYSPSLLAGGLTGELFF. The CDR3 coding sequence is TGTGCCAGCAGTTACTCCCCCTCACTACTAGCGGGGGGGCTCACCGGGGAGCTGTTTTTT.

This clonotype appeared many times. V is TRBV27 and J is TRBJ2-2, with D possibly being TRBD2 (6 bases). Germline CDR1 reads MNHEY; CDR2 reads SMNVEV (reference sequence). The ends were cut back, 5 bases at V and 1 base at J, with 11 bases in the middle. The CDR3 is 15 amino acids. CDR3 region: CASSGGTVNTGELFF. The CDR3 bases are TGTGCCAGCAGTGGAGGGACGGTGAACACCGGGGAGCTGTTTTTT.

This clonotype has more than one count but fewer than ten. This rearrangement joins TRBV6-2 or TRBV6-3 to TRBJ1-2; D ambiguous. The CDR3 consists of 16 residues. Per germline, CDR1 MNHEY and CDR2 SVGEGT. Trimming pared 0 bases from V and 5 bases from J, leaving 16 bases between. The CDR3 nucleotides are TGTGCCAGCAGTTACTCGACGTCAGAATGGAATTATGGCTACACCTTC. This codes for CASSYSTSEWNYGYTF.

This clonotype has a count of ten or more. This chain uses TRBV6-1 with TRBJ1-1; D remains ambiguous. Trimming left V 4 bases short and J 6 bases short, with 12 bases between. CDR1 MNHNS and CDR2 SASEGT come from the germline V gene. This CDR3 comprises 13 residues. CDR3 sequence (DNA): TGTGCCAGCAGTGGTTATCAGTCGGCTGAAGCTTTCTTT. It translates to CASSGYQSAEAFF.

The chain employs TRBV28 and TRBJ1-5; D is perhaps TRBD1 (6 bases). CDR1 is MDHEN, CDR2 SYDVKM, per germline. This CDR3 comprises 15 residues. The V end was cut by 5 bases, the J end by 6 bases, with 17 bases between. CDR3 sequence (DNA): TGTGCCAGCAGTCCGGGCAGGGGCAGGAGTCAGCCCCAGCATTTT. This translates into CASSPGRGRSQPQHF. The full variable domain, with the rest looked up from reference TRBV28 and TRBJ1-5, is DVKVTQSSRYLVKRTGEKVFLECVQDMDHENMFWYRQDPGLGLRLIYFSYDVKMKEKGDIPEGYSVSREKKERFSLILESASTNQTSMYLCASSPGRGRSQPQHFGDGTRLSIL.

This clonotype was found many times. This rearrangement joins TRBV2 to TRBJ1-2; 9 bases match TRBD1. V gave up 4 bases and J gave up 4 bases; unmatched junction bases: 4. This CDR3 region has 14 residues. Per germline, CDR1 SNHLY and CDR2 FYNNEI. CDR3 region: CASSGDRVRYGYTF. The CDR3 DNA sequence: TGTGCCAGCAGTGGGGACAGGGTTCGCTATGGCTACACCTTC.

In its sample, this clonotype was seen many times. The genes are TRBV7-9 and TRBJ1-1; 11 bases map to TRBD1. Germline assignment: CDR1 SEHNR and CDR2 FQNEAQ (reference sequence). V trimming: 10 bases; J trimming: 6 bases; junction bases outside the gene matches: 4. The length of the CDR3 is 12 residues. CDR3 loop: CANGQGAAEAFF. The CDR3 DNA sequence: TGTGCCAATGGACAGGGGGCCGCTGAAGCTTTCTTT.

This clonotype was detected a few times. The chain joins TRBV19 to TRBJ2-7; D gene uncertain. Germline CDR1 LNHDA, CDR2 SQIVND (reference sequence). CDR3 size: 12 residues. Trimming took 5 bases from V and 2 from J, leaving 7 bases between them. As DNA, the CDR3 is TGTGCCAGTAGTTTACACCCCTACGAGCAGTACTTC. Translating gives CASSLHPYEQYF.

This clonotype occurred many times. The chain carries TRBV10-1 and TRBJ2-1; D unclear. The CDR3 extends over 15 amino acids. V was trimmed by 2 bases and J by 0 bases, leaving 8 bases between them. Germline CDR1 reads WNHNN; CDR2 reads SYGVQD (reference sequence). CDR3 coding DNA: TGCGCCAGCAGTGAGGTTGGAAGCTCCTACAATGAGCAGTTCTTC. It yields the protein CASSEVGSSYNEQFF.

This clonotype has ten or more counts. This chain uses TRBV28 with TRBJ1-1; D not certain. Germline V gene data show CDR1 as MDHEN and CDR2 as SYDVKM. The CDR3 totals 15 residues. V was shortened by 7 bases and J by 5 bases, with 20 bases between the two germline ends. The CDR3 protein is CASKTRDLTRTEAFF. CDR3 DNA: TGTGCCAGCAAAACCCGTGACCTAACTCGAACTGAAGCTTTCTTT.

This clonotype has a count of ten or more. This chain connects TRBV24-1 to TRBJ1-6; possible D gene TRBD1, 5 bases. Trimming stripped 8 bases from V and 5 bases from J, with 9 bases between. The CDR3 covers 13 residues. Germline lookup yields CDR1 KGHDR and CDR2 SFDVKD. The CDR3 DNA is TGTGCCACCAATCAGGGCGATAATTCACCCCTCCACTTT. Encoded protein: CATNQGDNSPLHF.

Only a few counts were recorded for this clonotype. The chain is built from TRBV7-3 and TRBJ2-1; D not certain. V lost 4 bases to trimming and J lost 5 bases, with 21 bases between them. Germline CDR1 and CDR2: SGHTA and FQGTGA. The CDR3 totals 17 residues. The CDR3 DNA follows: TGTGCCAGCAGCTCGCAAATGGGCAGAGACCCCAACAATGAGCAGTTCTTC. It encodes CASSSQMGRDPNNEQFF.

A remark on this clonotype: Germline is not matched at one junction end, which may reflect a read error. V gene TRBV12-3 or TRBV12-4 combines with J gene TRBJ2-3; D unresolved. The CDR3 has 15 residues. CDR3 region: CASSPQAARTDTQRF. The CDR3 region has the DNA TGTGCCAGCAGTCCCCAGGCGGCCCGCACAGATACGCAGCGTTTT.

CDR3 DNA: TGTGCCAGCACCCGGCGCCGGGGACAGCTCACAGATACGCAGTATTTT. Residues: CASTRRRGQLTDTQYF. The chain combines TRBV5-4 with TRBJ2-3, with TRBD1 matching 7 bases. CDR1 and CDR2 (germline): SGHNT, YYREEE (reference sequence). Trimming cost V 6 bases and J 2 bases; bases outside gene matches: 12. The CDR3 length is 16 residues.

There are many counts of this clonotype. The rearrangement joins TRBV20-1 to TRBJ2-1; 9 nucleotides line up with TRBD2. Germline-derived CDR1 and CDR2 are DFQATT and SNEGSKA (reference sequence). This CDR3 spans 15 amino acids. Germline trimming cut 0 bases from V and 8 bases from J; bases unmatched to any gene: 8. The CDR3 DNA follows: TGCAGTGCTAGAGATTATCATGCGGGGGGGTATGAGCAGTTCTTC. It codes for CSARDYHAGGYEQFF.

This clonotype was detected ten times or more. The rearrangement joins TRBV6-1 to TRBJ2-1; D assignment may be TRBD1 or TRBD2 (6 bases each). The CDR3 contains 15 residues. V lost 6 bases to trimming and J lost 3 bases, with 15 bases between them. CDR1 and CDR2 from the germline V gene are MNHNS and SASEGT. The DNA for the CDR3 is TGTGCCAGCAGGGAGGGGGTCTGGGGCTACAATGAGCAGTTCTTC. It translates to CASREGVWGYNEQFF.

This clonotype showed up many times. CDR3 amino acids: CASKGSGANVLTF. Written as DNA, the CDR3 is TGTGCCAGCAAAGGGTCGGGGGCCAACGTCCTGACTTTC. The chain employs TRBV27 and TRBJ2-6; unclear D gene. V was trimmed by 7 bases and J by 4 bases, leaving 8 bases between them. From germline, CDR1 is MNHEY and CDR2 SMNVEV (reference sequence). The length of the CDR3 is 13 residues.

At least ten counts were recorded for this clonotype. V usage is TRBV2 and J usage is TRBJ1-3; D might be TRBD1 (5 bases). The CDR3 sequence is 14 residues long. Germline V lookup: CDR1 SNHLY, CDR2 FYNNEI. V was shortened by 6 bases and J by 3 bases, with 12 bases between the two germline ends. CDR3 DNA sequence: TGTGCCAGCAGAATAGGAGGGGTTGGAAACACCATATATTTT. Encoded protein: CASRIGGVGNTIYF.

This clonotype was counted many times. V gene TRBV5-1 combines with J gene TRBJ2-1, with D uncertain. Trimming took 1 base from V and 10 from J, leaving 9 bases between them. CDR1 and CDR2 (germline): SGHRS, YFSETQ. This CDR3 is 12 amino acids long. The CDR3 coding sequence is TGCGCCAGCAGCTTGTTGAGCTTCGAGCAGTTCTTC. It translates to CASSLLSFEQFF. The entire variable domain, with the rest obtained from reference TRBV5-1 and TRBJ2-1, is as follows: KAGVTQTPRYLIKTRGQQVTLSCSPISGHRSVSWYQQTPGQGLQFLFEYFSETQRNKGNFPGRFSGRQFSNSRSEMNVSTLELGDSALYLCASSLLSFEQFFGPGTRLTVL.

This clonotype was seen only a few times. The chain links TRBV5-4 to TRBJ1-1; the D is unclear. The V and J ends lost 2 bases and 0 bases respectively, with 8 bases between them. Germline lookup yields CDR1 SGHNT and CDR2 YYREEE (reference sequence). CDR3 size: 14 residues. The CDR3 nucleotides are TGTGCCAGCAGCTTCGGATTAATGAACACTGAAGCTTTCTTT. As protein: CASSFGLMNTEAFF.

This clonotype has a handful of counts. V and J are TRBV5-1 and TRBJ2-7, with 8 positions matching TRBD1. This CDR3 region has 14 residues. The trim removed 1 base at V and 5 bases at J, leaving 5 bases unmatched. Looked up from germline, CDR1 is SGHRS and CDR2 is YFSETQ. The DNA of the CDR3 is TGCGCCAGCAGCTTGACAGGGGGGAGAAACGAGCAGTACTTC. Protein product: CASSLTGGRNEQYF. The whole variable domain, filled in from reference TRBV5-1 and TRBJ2-7, reads KAGVTQTPRYLIKTRGQQVTLSCSPISGHRSVSWYQQTPGQGLQFLFEYFSETQRNKGNFPGRFSGRQFSNSRSEMNVSTLELGDSALYLCASSLTGGRNEQYFGPGTRLTVT.

This clonotype was observed a handful of times. The CDR3 spells CSARGFPDYGYTF. The CDR3 nucleotides are TGCAGTGCTAGAGGATTCCCAGACTATGGCTACACCTTC. The gene calls are TRBV20-1 and TRBJ1-2; D unclear. The V gene's germline CDR1 is DFQATT and CDR2 SNEGSKA (reference sequence). The V gene lost 1 base and the J gene lost 3 bases, with 9 bases spanning the gap. CDR3 size: 13 residues.

This clonotype was detected only once. The V and J genes are TRBV19 and TRBJ2-7; TRBD1 matches 9 bases. V lost 0 bases and J lost 5; bases outside the gene matches: 8. The CDR3 length is 16 residues. The germline V gene encodes CDR1 LNHDA and CDR2 SQIVND (reference sequence). The DNA for the CDR3 is TGTGCCAGTAGTATAGACGCCGGGACAGGGTTCAACGAGCAGTACTTC. It specifies CASSIDAGTGFNEQYF.

The table lists this clonotype with many counts. The rearrangement joins TRBV3-1 to TRBJ1-3, with a tentative D call TRBD1 (6 bases). The germline V and J ends were trimmed by 3 bases and 3 bases, with 9 bases remaining between them. The CDR3 runs to 14 residues. Germline V gene data show CDR1 as LGHDT and CDR2 as YNNKEL (reference sequence). The CDR3 loop reads CASSQGALGNTIYF. CDR3 nucleotide sequence: TGTGCCAGCAGCCAGGGGGCTCTTGGAAACACCATATATTTT.

This clonotype was seen repeatedly, ten times or more. The chain recombines TRBV7-9 with TRBJ1-2; D call uncertain. The CDR3 spans 15 residues. Per the germline V gene, CDR1 is SEHNR and CDR2 is FQNEAQ (reference sequence). With 2 bases removed from V and 2 bases from J, the gap between germline ends came to 12 bases. The chain's CDR3 is CASSLNSVGNYGYTF. Written as DNA, the CDR3 is TGTGCCAGCAGCTTAAATTCCGTCGGGAACTATGGCTACACCTTC.

This clonotype was counted many times. J is TRBJ1-1 and V is TRBV5-6; D uncertain. The CDR3 runs 13 residues. Trimming took off 4 bases at V and 7 bases at J, with 14 bases between the two ends. Germline CDR1 and CDR2: SGHDT and YYEEEE. The CDR3 nucleotides read TGTGCCAGCAGCCTATCGGGTTGGATTGAAGCTTTCTTT. Its translation is CASSLSGWIEAFF.

This clonotype has a count of ten or more. CDR3: CASSPPVPYNEQFF. The CDR3 DNA follows: TGTGCCAGCTCACCCCCCGTCCCCTACAATGAGCAGTTCTTC. This chain links TRBV18 with TRBJ2-1; D remains ambiguous. Germline CDR1 is KGHSH and CDR2 is LQKENI. This CDR3 comprises 14 residues. Deletions cut 3 bases from V and 2 bases from J, with 8 bases between.

This clonotype has ten or more counts. The V and J genes are TRBV9 and TRBJ2-5; a weak D match, TRBD1 (5 bases). The CDR3 loop spans 15 amino acids. V lost 0 bases, J lost 1 base, and 10 bases lay in between. In germline, CDR1 is SGDLS, CDR2 YYNGEE. The CDR3 bases are TGTGCCAGCAGCGTAGTTGGACACATCCAAGAGACCCAGTACTTC. Its translation: CASSVVGHIQETQYF.

This clonotype was counted ten times or more. This chain joins TRBV15 and TRBJ2-3, with TRBD2 identical over 11 bases. The CDR3 is 17 amino acids. Germline V gene lookup returns CDR1 LNHNV and CDR2 YYDKDF (reference sequence). V lost 0 bases, J lost 6 bases, and 8 bases stayed unmatched. As DNA, the CDR3 is TGTGCCACCAGCAGAGATGGTCGGCTAGCGGGGGGCGATACGCAGTATTTT. This encodes CATSRDGRLAGGDTQYF.